These 32 T cell receptor beta chains share one sample of origin, sequenced in a study of T cell repertoires in cytomegalovirus infection. Antigen specificity for these receptors is unknown. TCRdb fed the reads into MiXCR, producing one record per CDR3 protein. The sample records around 430,000 distinct CDR3 sequences, about two fifths being singletons. The source was cultured PBMCs, collected from culture after CMV antigen stimulation. All receptors come from a human donor in good health (CMV status not recorded). Some clones in this sample may be carry-over from other donors' samples.

The CDR3: CASSLGGAFYEQYF. CDR3 sequence (DNA): TGTGCCAGCAGTTTAGGAGGAGCTTTCTACGAGCAGTACTTC. V and J are TRBV12-3 or TRBV12-4 and TRBJ2-7; D not certain. The CDR3 spans 14 residues. Trimming cost V 1 base and J 3 bases, with 10 bases left between them.

This chain connects TRBV7-2 to TRBJ2-1; a possible D gene is TRBD2 (7 bases). The CDR3 covers 15 residues. The germline V and J ends were trimmed by 5 bases and 5 bases, with 16 bases remaining between them. The germline V gene encodes CDR1 SGHTA and CDR2 FQGNSA. The chain's CDR3 is CASSPIGGGHNEQFF. Here the CDR3 DNA reads TGTGCCAGCAGCCCTATAGGGGGGGGCCACAATGAGCAGTTCTTC.

V gene TRBV12-3 or TRBV12-4 combines with J gene TRBJ2-2; D unclear. The CDR3 is 13 amino acids. Trimming removed 8 bases from V and 2 bases from J, with 9 bases in between. The CDR3 region has the DNA TGTGCCAGCGGTAATCGAAACACCGGGGAGCTGTTTTTT. It translates to CASGNRNTGELFF.

The table lists this clonotype with a few counts. The rearrangement uses TRBV12-3 or TRBV12-4 and TRBJ2-3; the match to TRBD2 covers 10 bases. V gave up 6 bases and J gave up 5 bases; unmatched junction bases: 5. The CDR3 loop spans 14 amino acids. CDR3 region: CASSIAGGRDTQYF. CDR3 coding DNA: TGTGCCAGCAGCATAGCGGGGGGCAGAGATACGCAGTATTTT.

J is TRBJ2-7 and V is TRBV11-2; D possibly corresponds to TRBD1 (5 bases). With 6 bases removed from V and 4 bases from J, the gap between germline ends came to 13 bases. CDR1 is SGHAT, CDR2 FQNNGV, per germline. The length of the CDR3 is 13 residues. The CDR3 nucleotides are TGTGCCAGCAGTCTACAGGTCGGGTACGAGCAGTACTTC. It encodes CASSLQVGYEQYF.

The chain recombines TRBV7-9 with TRBJ2-5; possibly TRBD2 for D (5 bases). The CDR3 runs 11 residues. Germline-derived CDR1 and CDR2 are SEHNR and FQNEAQ (reference sequence). V gave up 5 bases and J gave up 9 bases, with 10 bases separating them. CDR3 protein: CASSLRGSQYF. CDR3 DNA: TGTGCCAGCAGCCTCCGCGGGTCCCAGTACTTC.

The chain recombines TRBV11-2 with TRBJ2-4; D unclear. CDR1 SGHAT and CDR2 FQNNGV come from the germline V gene. V was cut by 4 bases and J by 0 bases, with 4 bases left in between. This CDR3 contains 13 residues. CDR3 region: CASSSLAKNIQYF. CDR3 DNA sequence: TGTGCCAGCAGCTCTTTAGCCAAAAACATTCAGTACTTC.

The chain joins TRBV10-3 to TRBJ1-2; 7 nucleotides align to TRBD1. The CDR3 extends over 17 amino acids. CDR1 ENHRY and CDR2 SYGVKD come from the germline V gene. The trim removed 4 bases at V and 4 bases at J, leaving 15 bases unmatched. The CDR3 bases are TGTGCCATCAGTGTATATGGGGAGACAGGGTCTTTCTATGGCTACACCTTC. The encoded protein is CAISVYGETGSFYGYTF.

This chain connects TRBV18 to TRBJ2-7; 12 nucleotides agree with TRBD2. J gave up 0 bases and V 7 bases, and 10 bases lay outside the gene matches. This CDR3 comprises 17 residues. Germline lookup yields CDR1 KGHSH and CDR2 LQKENI. The CDR3 is CASYREQTSGSSYEQYF. The CDR3 nucleotides read TGTGCCAGCTACCGGGAACAGACTAGCGGGAGCTCCTACGAGCAGTACTTC.

This clonotype was seen a handful of times. The chain carries TRBV6-2 or TRBV6-3 and TRBJ2-7, with TRBD2 matching over 13 bases. After removal of 2 bases from V and 5 bases from J, the junction contained 15 bases not matched to a gene. CDR3 length: 19 residues. CDR1 and CDR2 from the germline V gene are MNHEY and SVGEGT. In DNA, the CDR3 is TGTGCCAGCAGTTACCGCCGGACTAGCGGGAGTTGGGGGTCCCACGAGCAGTACTTC. Its translation: CASSYRRTSGSWGSHEQYF.

A single count supports this clonotype. The DNA of the CDR3 is TGTGCCAGCAGCTTACCCGGGCGCGGTTCCTCCTACAATGAGCAGTTCTTC. It encodes CASSLPGRGSSYNEQFF. The J gene is TRBJ2-1, the V gene TRBV12-3 or TRBV12-4; D is ambiguous. Trimming left V 6 bases short and J 0 bases short, with 18 bases between. The CDR3 sequence is 17 residues long.

In DNA, the CDR3 is TGTGCCAGCAGCTTGGACAGGGGCATGGATGGCTACACCTTC. Translating it yields CASSLDRGMDGYTF. This rearrangement joins TRBV5-6 to TRBJ1-2, with 7 bases identical to TRBD1. CDR1 and CDR2 from the germline V gene are SGHDT and YYEEEE. The CDR3 consists of 14 residues. After removal of 0 bases from V and 6 bases from J, the junction contained 5 bases not matched to a gene.

The rearrangement joins TRBV6-2 or TRBV6-3 to TRBJ1-2; 11 bases are shared with TRBD1. This CDR3 comprises 17 residues. Germline CDR1 MNHEY, CDR2 SVGEGT. J was trimmed by 8 bases and V by 5 bases; bases with no gene match: 16. CDR3 in amino acids: CASSEHGTGGDARGYTF. DNA for the CDR3: TGTGCCAGCAGTGAACATGGGACAGGGGGTGATGCCAGGGGCTACACCTTC.

This clonotype was detected a few times. The V and J genes are TRBV20-1 and TRBJ1-2; D possibly corresponds to TRBD1 (5 bases). Germline V gene data show CDR1 as DFQATT and CDR2 as SNEGSKA (reference sequence). Trimming cost V 2 bases and J 5 bases, with 12 bases left between them. The CDR3 contains 13 residues. The CDR3 sequence is CSARQGYEYGYTF. CDR3 nucleotide sequence: TGCAGTGCTAGACAGGGCTATGAATATGGCTACACCTTC.

This clonotype came up a few times. This CDR3 is CASSLLPDRPQYF. CDR3 nucleotide sequence: TGTGCCAGCAGCTTACTTCCGGACAGACCCCAGTACTTC. V and J are TRBV7-9 and TRBJ2-5; perhaps TRBD1 as D (6 bases). Germline V gene lookup returns CDR1 SEHNR and CDR2 FQNEAQ (reference sequence). This CDR3 contains 13 residues. Trimming cost V 2 bases and J 9 bases, with 13 bases left between them.

The chain is built from TRBV10-3 and TRBJ1-2; D unresolved. CDR1 and CDR2 (germline): ENHRY, SYGVKD. The ends were cut back, 11 bases at V and 2 bases at J, with 21 bases in the middle. The CDR3 runs to 15 residues. CDR3 sequence reads: CALRVGSVGNYGYTF. CDR3 bases: TGTGCCCTCCGAGTGGGCTCGGTAGGGAACTATGGCTACACCTTC.

The chain employs TRBV4-1 and TRBJ1-5, with 8 bases identical to TRBD1. CDR1 and CDR2 (germline): MGHRA, YSYEKL. This CDR3 is 15 amino acids long. After removal of 1 base from V and 2 bases from J, the junction contained 1 base not matched to a gene. As DNA, the CDR3 is TGCGCCAGCAGCCAAGGACAGGGGCGCAATCAGCCCCAGCATTTT. It specifies CASSQGQGRNQPQHF.

The V call is TRBV5-4, the J call TRBJ2-4, with 9 bases fitting TRBD1. V lost 5 bases, J lost 6 bases, and 12 bases stayed unmatched. From germline, CDR1 is SGHNT and CDR2 YYREEE (reference sequence). The CDR3 length is 16 residues. The chain's CDR3 is CASSLPGQGFRNIQYF. The CDR3 region has the DNA TGTGCCAGCAGTCTACCGGGACAGGGATTTAGAAACATTCAGTACTTC.

The chain joins TRBV19 to TRBJ2-5; 8 bases line up with TRBD1. Germline V gives CDR1 LNHDA, CDR2 SQIVND (reference sequence). Trimming removed 6 bases from V and 4 bases from J; junction bases left unmatched: 7. The CDR3 runs 14 residues. CDR3 nucleotide sequence: TGTGCCAGTAGACCAGGGGGCCATCCAGAGACCCAGTACTTC. This sequence encodes CASRPGGHPETQYF.

This chain uses TRBV11-2 with TRBJ2-2, with TRBD2 matching over 7 bases. This CDR3 spans 15 amino acids. After removal of 8 bases from V and 2 bases from J, the junction contained 8 bases not matched to a gene. From germline, CDR1 is SGHAT and CDR2 FQNNGV. CDR3 region: CASLGLAENTGELFF. CDR3 DNA sequence: TGTGCCAGCCTCGGGCTAGCGGAAAACACCGGGGAGCTGTTTTTT.

The chain recombines TRBV7-9 with TRBJ2-3; D is possibly TRBD2 (5 bases). V was shortened by 1 base and J by 4 bases, with 9 bases between the two germline ends. The CDR3 consists of 14 residues. Germline CDR1 SEHNR, CDR2 FQNEAQ (reference sequence). CDR3 sequence: CASSLGGDSDTQYF. The DNA of the CDR3 is TGTGCCAGCAGCTTAGGGGGAGACTCAGATACGCAGTATTTT.

This clonotype was seen only a few times. The rearrangement joins TRBV7-2 to TRBJ1-6; D unclear. Germline CDR1 reads SGHTA; CDR2 reads FQGNSA. Trimming took off 2 bases at V and 8 bases at J, with 13 bases between the two ends. There are 15 residues in the CDR3. The CDR3 DNA is TGTGCCAGCAGCTTAAAGGATACCTTTCATTCACCCCTCCACTTT. It yields the protein CASSLKDTFHSPLHF.

This clonotype has a handful of counts. V is TRBV7-9 and J is TRBJ1-1, with a tentative D call TRBD1 (5 bases). Trimming pared 3 bases from V and 1 base from J, leaving 9 bases between. The germline V gene encodes CDR1 SEHNR and CDR2 FQNEAQ (reference sequence). The length of the CDR3 is 14 residues. The DNA of the CDR3 is TGTGCCAGCAGCTTCTCAACAGGGAACACTGAAGCTTTCTTT. Protein product: CASSFSTGNTEAFF.

The chain couples TRBV7-2 to TRBJ2-7, with 10 bases identical to TRBD2. V gave up 4 bases and J gave up 0 bases; unmatched junction bases: 6. The CDR3 contains 16 residues. The germline V gene has CDR1 SGHTA and CDR2 FQGNSA. The CDR3 reads CASSSIAGGPSYEQYF. For the CDR3, the DNA is TGTGCCAGCAGCTCTATAGCGGGGGGCCCCTCCTACGAGCAGTACTTC.

This clonotype has a count of ten or more. This sequence joins TRBV10-3 and TRBJ2-3; maybe TRBD1 (6 bases). Per the germline V gene, CDR1 is ENHRY and CDR2 is SYGVKD. This CDR3 contains 11 residues. V was shortened by 8 bases and J by 5 bases, with 8 bases between the two germline ends. CDR3 DNA: TGTGCCATCCGAGGGGGAGATACGCAGTATTTT. Its translation: CAIRGGDTQYF.

The genes are TRBV4-3 and TRBJ2-7; 11 nucleotides align to TRBD2. Trimming removed 1 base from V and 5 bases from J; junction bases left unmatched: 4. This CDR3 contains 15 residues. The germline V gene encodes CDR1 LGHNA and CDR2 YSLEER. The CDR3 bases are TGCGCCAGCAGCCAAGCTCCACTAGCGGGAGACGAGCAGTACTTC. It is translated as CASSQAPLAGDEQYF.

This clonotype was detected only a few times. CDR3 sequence reads: CASSWVELTGELFF. The DNA of the CDR3 is TGTGCCAGCAGTTGGGTGGAACTGACCGGGGAGCTGTTTTTT. The chain joins TRBV7-9 to TRBJ2-2; D remains ambiguous. Germline V CDR1 and CDR2: SEHNR, FQNEAQ (reference sequence). V shed 6 bases and J shed 5 bases, with 13 bases lying between them. The CDR3 sequence is 14 residues long.

This clonotype has only a few counts. The germline gene is not matched at one end of the junction; a read error may be the cause. This chain uses TRBV7-2 with TRBJ2-7; 11 bases fit TRBD2. CDR1 and CDR2 from the germline V gene are SGHTA and FQGNSA. The CDR3 spans 13 residues. CDR3 sequence reads: CASSFLAGGPTRF. Written as DNA, the CDR3 is TGTGCCAGCAGCTTCCTAGCGGGGGGCCCGACTAGATTC. The whole variable domain, filled in from reference TRBV7-2 and TRBJ2-7, reads GAGVSQSPSNKVTEKGKDVELRCDPISGHTALYWYRQSLGQGLEFLIYFQGNSAPDKSGLPSDRFSAERTGGSVSTLTIQRTQQEDSAVYLCASSFLAGGPTRFGPGTRLTVT.

The chain links TRBV7-2 to TRBJ1-5; D remains ambiguous. The CDR3 is made up of 14 amino acids. Trimming removed 0 bases from V and 2 bases from J, with 5 bases in between. Germline values: CDR1 SGHTA, CDR2 FQGNSA. The CDR3 nucleotides are TGTGCCAGCAGCTTAGCCCTTGGCAATCAGCCCCAGCATTTT. Translation: CASSLALGNQPQHF.

The V and J genes are TRBV12-3 or TRBV12-4 and TRBJ2-1; D call uncertain. The CDR3 is 13 amino acids. The V and J ends lost 5 bases and 9 bases respectively, with 14 bases between them. DNA for the CDR3: TGTGCCAGCAGTCCGTGGGGTTGGAGTGAGCAGTTCTTC. Protein product: CASSPWGWSEQFF.

The chain recombines TRBV10-3 with TRBJ2-1, with unresolved D. Germline V CDR1 and CDR2: ENHRY, SYGVKD. The CDR3 spans 16 residues. The V gene lost 4 bases and the J gene lost 3 bases, with 16 bases spanning the gap. This chain's CDR3 is CAISASTVSIYNEQFF. The CDR3 DNA is TGTGCCATCAGTGCGTCGACTGTTAGTATCTACAATGAGCAGTTCTTC.

The chain links TRBV19 to TRBJ2-3, with 12 bases that match TRBD2. V shed 8 bases, J shed 5 bases, and the junction held 8 bases outside the gene matches. The CDR3 has 15 residues. From germline, CDR1 is LNHDA and CDR2 SQIVND (reference sequence). DNA of the CDR3: TGTGCCAGTTCTAGCGGGAGGGCCTTGGGAGATACGCAGTATTTT. Encoded protein: CASSSGRALGDTQYF.